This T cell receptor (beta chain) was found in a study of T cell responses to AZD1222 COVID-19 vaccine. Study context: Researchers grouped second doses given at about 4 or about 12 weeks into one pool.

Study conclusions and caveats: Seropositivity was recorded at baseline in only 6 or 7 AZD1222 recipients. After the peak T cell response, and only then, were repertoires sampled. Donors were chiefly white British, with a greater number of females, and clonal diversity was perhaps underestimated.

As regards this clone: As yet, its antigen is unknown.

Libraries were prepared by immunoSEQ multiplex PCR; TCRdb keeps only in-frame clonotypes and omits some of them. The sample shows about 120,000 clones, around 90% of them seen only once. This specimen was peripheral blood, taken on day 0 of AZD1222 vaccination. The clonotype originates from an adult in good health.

The CDR3 loop reads CASSNRQGKGPDTQYF. DNA of the CDR3: TGTGCCAGTAGTAACCGACAGGGTAAAGGACCAGATACGCAGTATTTT. J is TRBJ2-3 and V is TRBV19, with 7 bases that match TRBD1. The CDR3 is 16 amino acids. Losses at the gene ends were 4 bases for V and 4 bases for J; bases not matched to a gene: 11. CDR1 LNHDA and CDR2 SQIVND come from the germline V gene (reference sequence). Drawing the rest from reference TRBV19 and TRBJ2-3, the complete variable domain is DGGITQSPKYLFRKEGQNVTLSCEQNLNHDAMYWYRQDPGQGLRLIYYSQIVNDFQKGDIAEGYSVSREKKESFPLTVTSAQKNPTAFYLCASSNRQGKGPDTQYFGPGTRLTVL.